Shown below are 10 T cell receptor beta chains from a single sample sequenced in a study of OX40 agonist ivuxolimab in advanced cancers. Assay: immunoSEQ multiplex PCR; the TCRdb copy retains only in-frame clones and omits some. The sample contains approximately 74,000 clones, 90% of which appear only once. The sequenced sample was CD4+ or CD8+ T cells sorted from blood, obtained in a trial of the OX40 agonist ivuxolimab. These receptor sequences come from an adult with an advanced solid tumor such as melanoma, head and neck, liver or kidney cancer.

The rearrangement joins TRBV5-6 to TRBJ2-3; 9 bases agree with TRBD2. This CDR3 spans 16 amino acids. The ends lost 4 bases at V and 1 base at J; junction bases unmatched: 7. Per the germline V gene, CDR1 is SGHDT and CDR2 is YYEEEE. CDR3: CASSLWGTSRTDTQYF. The DNA of the CDR3 is TGTGCCAGCAGCCTGTGGGGGACTAGCCGCACAGATACGCAGTATTTT.

This chain joins TRBV5-5 and TRBJ1-3, with TRBD1 matching over 7 bases. Germline assignment: CDR1 SGHKS and CDR2 YYEKEE (reference sequence). This CDR3 has 16 residues. After removal of 2 bases from V and 0 bases from J, the junction contained 5 bases not matched to a gene. The CDR3 here is CASSLTTGSSGNTIYF. The CDR3 bases are TGTGCCAGCAGCTTAACGACAGGGAGCTCTGGAAACACCATATATTTT.

The chain employs TRBV5-1 and TRBJ1-1; D ambiguous. The CDR3 sequence is 14 residues long. In germline, CDR1 is SGHRS, CDR2 YFSETQ. Trimming took off 1 base at V and 0 bases at J, with 7 bases between the two ends. CDR3 residues: CASSLLGMNTEAFF. The CDR3 DNA is TGCGCCAGCAGCTTGCTGGGTATGAACACTGAAGCTTTCTTT.

The rearrangement links TRBV4-1 to TRBJ2-1, with 14 bases identical to TRBD2. Trimming cost V 3 bases and J 8 bases; bases outside gene matches: 3. The CDR3 runs to 15 residues. The germline CDR1 and CDR2 sequences are MGHRA and YSYEKL. CDR3 sequence reads: CASSQGLAGDYEQFF. The CDR3 DNA sequence: TGCGCCAGCAGCCAGGGACTAGCGGGAGACTATGAGCAGTTCTTC.

V is TRBV21-1 and J is TRBJ2-7; the D call TRBD2 from the table was never checked on the DNA. TRBV21-1 is given as a pseudogene. The CDR3 spans 13 residues. The CDR3 sequence is CASSPPGGDEQYF. CDR3 DNA: TGTGCCAGCAGCCCCCCGGGAGGGGACGAGCAGTACTTC.

V usage is TRBV27 and J usage is TRBJ2-7; D ambiguous. CDR3 length equals 13 residues. V was pared by 8 bases and J by 0 bases, with 11 bases between. Germline lookup yields CDR1 MNHEY and CDR2 SMNVEV (reference sequence). The CDR3 DNA follows: TGTGCCAGCCGGCGGCAAGGCTCCTACGAGCAGTACTTC. This encodes CASRRQGSYEQYF.

V is TRBV7-6 and J is TRBJ2-5; D remains ambiguous. Germline V gives CDR1 SGHVS, CDR2 FNYEAQ. V was cut by 1 base and J by 2 bases, with 14 bases left in between. The CDR3 runs 16 residues. The CDR3 DNA is TGTGCCAGCAGCTTAGGAGTTGGTAACCAACAAGAGACCCAGTACTTC. Amino acids: CASSLGVGNQQETQYF.

V and J are TRBV7-9 and TRBJ2-4, with TRBD2 as a possible D gene (6 bases). CDR1 SEHNR and CDR2 FQNEAQ come from the germline V gene (reference sequence). V was pared by 3 bases and J by 10 bases, with 10 bases between. The CDR3 covers 12 residues. The CDR3 loop reads CASSLRDDIQYF. DNA of the CDR3: TGTGCCAGCAGCTTGCGGGACGATATTCAGTACTTC.

The CDR3 region is CASSLSGGIRTQYF. CDR3 sequence (DNA): TGTGCCAGCAGTTTGTCGGGCGGGATACGGACCCAGTACTTC. This chain uses TRBV28 with TRBJ2-5; D is possibly TRBD2 (6 bases). Deletions cut 3 bases from V and 7 bases from J, with 15 bases between. Per germline, CDR1 MDHEN and CDR2 SYDVKM. The CDR3 extends over 14 amino acids.

The rearrangement uses TRBV15 and TRBJ1-5, with D perhaps matching TRBD1 (5 bases). From germline, CDR1 is LNHNV and CDR2 YYDKDF (reference sequence). The CDR3 is made up of 15 amino acids. The V gene lost 2 bases and the J gene lost 6 bases, with 14 bases spanning the gap. The CDR3 here is CATSRTWGEGQPQHF. The DNA of the CDR3 is TGTGCCACCAGCAGAACCTGGGGGGAAGGTCAGCCCCAGCATTTT. The full variable domain, completed using reference TRBV15 and TRBJ1-5, is DAMVIQNPRYQVTQFGKPVTLSCSQTLNHNVMYWYQQKSSQAPKLLFHYYDKDFNNEADTPDNFQSRRPNTSFCFLDIRSPGLGDTAMYLCATSRTWGEGQPQHFGDGTRLSIL.